This T cell receptor (beta chain) emerged from a study of T cell repertoires in cytomegalovirus infection. Study-wide results and limits: What dominated the ex vivo response were HLA-C-restricted CMV-specific TCR beta clonotypes.

TCRdb reprocessed the reads via MiXCR and lists one record per CDR3 protein. The sample shows hundreds of thousands of distinct CDR3 sequences, roughly a quarter of them seen only once. A note on this clonotype: Antigen: not known.

The CDR3 extends over 15 amino acids. V shed 5 bases, J shed 3 bases, and the junction held 7 bases outside the gene matches. Germline CDR1 is SGHVS and CDR2 is FQNEAQ. The chain carries TRBV7-8 and TRBJ1-1; 9 nucleotides line up with TRBD1. The origin of this receptor is a human donor in good health (CMV status not recorded). Some clones in this sample may be carry-over from other donors' samples. The source material was CD8+ T cells from PBMCs. This CDR3 is CASSAHRGRDTEAFF. For the CDR3, the DNA is TGTGCCAGCAGCGCCCACAGGGGGCGGGACACTGAAGCTTTCTTT.